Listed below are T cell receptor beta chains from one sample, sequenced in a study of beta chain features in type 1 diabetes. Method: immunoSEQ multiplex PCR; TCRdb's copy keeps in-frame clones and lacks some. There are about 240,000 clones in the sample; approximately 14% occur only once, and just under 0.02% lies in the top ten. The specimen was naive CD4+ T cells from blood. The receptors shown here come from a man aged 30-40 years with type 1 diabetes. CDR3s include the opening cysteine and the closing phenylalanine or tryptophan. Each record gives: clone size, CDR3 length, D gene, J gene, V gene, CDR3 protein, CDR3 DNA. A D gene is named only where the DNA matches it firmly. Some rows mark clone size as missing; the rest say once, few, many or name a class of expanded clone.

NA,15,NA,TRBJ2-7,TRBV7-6,CASSLARGTIHEQYF,TGTGCCAGCAGCTTAGCCAGGGGCACAATCCACGAGCAGTACTTC
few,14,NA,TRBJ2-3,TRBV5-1,CASSLGQGGDTQYF,TGCGCCAGCAGCTTGGGACAGGGAGGAGATACGCAGTATTTT
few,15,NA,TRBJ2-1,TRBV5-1,CASSPGGGGYNEQFF,TGCGCCAGCAGCCCGGGGGGCGGGGGCTACAATGAGCAGTTCTTC
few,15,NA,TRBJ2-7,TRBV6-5,CASTPHVADSYEQYF,TGTGCCAGCACCCCCCACGTGGCTGATTCCTACGAGCAGTACTTC
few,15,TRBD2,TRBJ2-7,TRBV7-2,CASSWRGLAGGEQYF,TGTGCCAGCAGCTGGCGGGGGCTAGCGGGAGGCGAGCAGTACTTC
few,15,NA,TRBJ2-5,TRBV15,CATSRGLQGGETQYF,TGTGCCACCAGCAGAGGCCTGCAGGGAGGAGAGACCCAGTACTTC
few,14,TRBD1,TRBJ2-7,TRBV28,CASSLLRDSHEQYF,TGTGCCAGCAGTTTACTCCGGGACAGTCATGAGCAGTACTTC
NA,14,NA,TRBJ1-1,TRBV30,CAWSGGLLNTEAFF,TGTGCCTGGAGTGGGGGCCTCCTGAACACTGAAGCTTTCTTT
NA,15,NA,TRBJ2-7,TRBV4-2,CASSQAGGGAYEQYF,TGTGCCAGCAGCCAAGCTGGCGGAGGGGCCTACGAGCAGTACTTC
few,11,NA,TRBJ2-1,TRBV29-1,CSVGHTREQLF,TGCAGCGTGGGACATACGCGGGAGCAACTCTTC
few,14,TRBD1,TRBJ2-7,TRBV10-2,CASYPGQVRGEQYF,TGCGCCAGCTATCCCGGACAGGTTCGTGGGGAGCAGTACTTC
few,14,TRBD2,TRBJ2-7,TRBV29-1,CSVSPRLAAYEQYF,TGCAGCGTGTCCCCGCGACTAGCGGCGTACGAGCAGTACTTC
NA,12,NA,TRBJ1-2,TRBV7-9,CASSLGGWSYTF,TGTGCCAGCAGCTTAGGAGGTTGGAGCTACACCTTC
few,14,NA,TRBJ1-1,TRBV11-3,CASSFQQGSTEAFF,TGTGCCAGCAGCTTCCAACAGGGATCCACTGAAGCTTTCTTT
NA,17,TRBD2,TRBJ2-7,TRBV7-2,CASSLALSGGRSYEQYF,TGTGCCAGCAGCTTAGCGCTGAGCGGGGGACGTTCCTACGAGCAGTACTTC
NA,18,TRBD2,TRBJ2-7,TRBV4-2,CASSQDRTSGGRGDEQYF,TGTGCCAGCAGCCAAGATCGCACTAGCGGGGGCCGAGGGGACGAGCAGTACTTC
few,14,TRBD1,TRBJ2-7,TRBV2,CASSEALRTGEQYF,TGTGCCAGCAGTGAAGCGCTTCGGACAGGCGAGCAGTACTTC
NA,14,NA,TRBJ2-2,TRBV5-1,CASSLSSNTGELFF,TGCGCCAGCAGCTTGAGTAGCAACACCGGGGAGCTGTTTTTT
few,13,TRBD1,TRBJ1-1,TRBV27,CASRGTGDTEAFF,TGTGCCAGCAGAGGGACAGGGGACACTGAAGCTTTCTTT
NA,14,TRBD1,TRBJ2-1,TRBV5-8,CARGTGLSYNEQFF,TGTGCCAGGGGGACAGGGCTCTCCTACAATGAGCAGTTCTTC
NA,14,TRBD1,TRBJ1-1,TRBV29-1,CSAIPGQGGTEAFF,TGCAGCGCCATACCGGGACAGGGAGGGACTGAAGCTTTCTTT
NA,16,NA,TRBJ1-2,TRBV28,CASSLSTGPAFGGYTF,TGTGCCAGCAGTTTATCGACAGGTCCGGCCTTTGGGGGCTACACCTTC
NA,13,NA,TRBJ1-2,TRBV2,CASSERVYYGYTF,TGTGCCAGCAGCGAGAGGGTGTACTATGGCTACACCTTC
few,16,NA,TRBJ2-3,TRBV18,CASSPRISGGTDTQYF,TGTGCCAGCTCACCCAGGATTTCCGGGGGCACAGATACGCAGTATTTT
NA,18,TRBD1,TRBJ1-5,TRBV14,CASSQDGRDRDSNQPQHF,TGTGCCAGCAGCCAAGATGGAAGGGACAGGGATAGCAATCAGCCCCAGCATTTT
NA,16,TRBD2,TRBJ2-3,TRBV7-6,CASSPGPSGSTDTQYF,TGTGCCAGCAGCCCAGGCCCTAGCGGATCCACAGATACGCAGTATTTT
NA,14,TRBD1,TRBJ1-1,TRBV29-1,CSVGGTVLSTEAFF,TGCAGCGTTGGCGGGACAGTGCTAAGCACTGAAGCTTTCTTT
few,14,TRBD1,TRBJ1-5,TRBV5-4,CASSLQGRNQPQHF,TGTGCCAGCAGCCTACAGGGGCGCAATCAGCCCCAGCATTTT
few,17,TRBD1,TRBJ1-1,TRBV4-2,CASSPPVTGIMNTEAFF,TGTGCCAGCAGCCCCCCGGTGACAGGGATCATGAACACTGAAGCTTTCTTT
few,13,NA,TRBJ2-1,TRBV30,CAWTRSSGNEQFF,TGTGCCTGGACAAGAAGTTCGGGCAATGAGCAGTTCTTC
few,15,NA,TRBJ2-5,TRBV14,CASSPISGAGETQYF,TGTGCCAGCAGCCCTATAAGTGGGGCAGGAGAGACCCAGTACTTC
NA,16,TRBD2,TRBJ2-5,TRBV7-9,CASSLLAGGPQETQYF,TGTGCCAGCAGCTTACTAGCGGGGGGGCCCCAAGAGACCCAGTACTTC
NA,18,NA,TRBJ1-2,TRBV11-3,CASSPGPGESRGIYGYTF,TGTGCCAGCAGCCCTGGACCGGGGGAGAGTCGGGGCATCTATGGCTACACCTTC